The 4 T cell receptor beta chains in this list originate from one sample, sequenced in a study of T cell responses to AZD1222 COVID-19 vaccine. The assay was immunoSEQ multiplex PCR, and TCRdb's table has in-frame clones only and misses some. Here the sample spans about 35,000 clones, 85% to 90% being singletons. The starting material was peripheral blood, obtained 28 days after the second AZD1222 dose. Receptor source: an adult who received the AZD1222 COVID-19 vaccine.

This rearrangement joins TRBV5-4 to TRBJ1-3; D possibly corresponds to TRBD1 (6 bases). V lost 0 bases and J lost 0, with 10 bases in between. This CDR3 has 16 residues. Germline V gene sequence: CDR1 SGHNT, CDR2 YYREEE (reference sequence). This CDR3 is CASSLDRARSGNTIYF. In nucleotides, the CDR3 is TGTGCCAGCAGCTTGGACAGGGCCCGCTCTGGAAACACCATATATTTT.

The chain employs TRBV5-1 and TRBJ1-1; weak D call: TRBD1 (6 bases). The germline V and J ends were trimmed by 3 bases and 1 base, with 10 bases remaining between them. Germline lookup yields CDR1 SGHRS and CDR2 YFSETQ. This CDR3 has 14 amino acids. The CDR3 DNA reads TGCGCCAGCAGCTCCGGACAGTCGAACACTGAAGCTTTCTTT. Translation gives CASSSGQSNTEAFF.

V and J are TRBV7-2 and TRBJ2-1; D uncertain. The V end lost 1 base, the J end lost 2 bases, and 9 bases lay between the germline ends. CDR3 length: 15 residues. CDR1 SGHTA and CDR2 FQGNSA come from the germline V gene. The CDR3 coding sequence is TGTGCCAGCAGCTTAGGCTGGGGTCCCTACAATGAGCAGTTCTTC. Protein product: CASSLGWGPYNEQFF. Complete variable domain (other parts from reference TRBV7-2 and TRBJ2-1): GAGVSQSPSNKVTEKGKDVELRCDPISGHTALYWYRQSLGQGLEFLIYFQGNSAPDKSGLPSDRFSAERTGGSVSTLTIQRTQQEDSAVYLCASSLGWGPYNEQFFGPGTRLTVL.

The chain employs TRBV3-1 (or the pseudogene TRBV3-2) and TRBJ2-3; D ambiguous. The germline V and J ends were trimmed by 6 bases and 5 bases, with 12 bases remaining between them. Germline assignment: CDR1 LGHDT and CDR2 YNNKEL (reference sequence). The CDR3 totals 13 residues. CDR3: CASRPAGRDTQYF. The DNA of the CDR3 is TGTGCCAGCAGACCAGCCGGTCGAGATACGCAGTATTTT.